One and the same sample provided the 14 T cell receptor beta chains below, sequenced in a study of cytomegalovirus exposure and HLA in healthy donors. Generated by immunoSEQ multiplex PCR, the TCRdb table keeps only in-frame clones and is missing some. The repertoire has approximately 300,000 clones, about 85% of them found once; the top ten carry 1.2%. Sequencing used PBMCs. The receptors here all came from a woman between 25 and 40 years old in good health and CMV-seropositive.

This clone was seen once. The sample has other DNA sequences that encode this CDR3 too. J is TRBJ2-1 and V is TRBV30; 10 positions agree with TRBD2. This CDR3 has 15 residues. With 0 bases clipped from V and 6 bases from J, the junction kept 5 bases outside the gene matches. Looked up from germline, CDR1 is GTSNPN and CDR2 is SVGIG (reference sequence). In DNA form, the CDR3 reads TGTGCCTGGAGTGTAGGTCTAGCGGGAGCCAATGAGCAGTTCTTC. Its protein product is CAWSVGLAGANEQFF.

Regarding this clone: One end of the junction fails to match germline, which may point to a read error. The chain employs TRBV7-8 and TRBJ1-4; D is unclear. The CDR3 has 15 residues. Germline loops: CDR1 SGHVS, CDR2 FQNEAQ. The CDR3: CASSLLVGENGKLFF. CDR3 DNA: TGTGCCAGCAGCTTATTGGTCGGGGAGAATGGAAAACTGTTTTTT.

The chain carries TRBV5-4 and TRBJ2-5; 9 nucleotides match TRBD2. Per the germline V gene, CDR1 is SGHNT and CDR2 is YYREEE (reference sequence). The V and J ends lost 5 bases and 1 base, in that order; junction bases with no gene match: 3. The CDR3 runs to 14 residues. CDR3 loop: CASSSGGPQETQYF. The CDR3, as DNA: TGTGCCAGCAGTAGCGGGGGACCCCAAGAGACCCAGTACTTC. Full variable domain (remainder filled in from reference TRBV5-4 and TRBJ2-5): ETGVTQSPTHLIKTRGQQVTLRCSSQSGHNTVSWYQQALGQGPQFIFQYYREEENGRGNFPPRFSGLQFPNYSSELNVNALELDDSALYLCASSSGGPQETQYFGPGTRLLVL.

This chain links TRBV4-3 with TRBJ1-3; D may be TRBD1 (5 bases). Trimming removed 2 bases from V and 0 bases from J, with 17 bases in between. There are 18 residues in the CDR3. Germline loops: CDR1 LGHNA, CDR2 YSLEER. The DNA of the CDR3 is TGCGCCAGCAGCCAAATAGGGGTCGCAGGCGACTCTGGAAACACCATATATTTT. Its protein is CASSQIGVAGDSGNTIYF.

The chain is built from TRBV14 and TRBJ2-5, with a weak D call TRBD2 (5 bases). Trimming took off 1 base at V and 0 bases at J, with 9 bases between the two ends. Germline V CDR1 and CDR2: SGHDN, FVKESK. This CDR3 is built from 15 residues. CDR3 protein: CASSQGTEYQETQYF. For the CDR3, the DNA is TGTGCCAGCAGCCAAGGGACTGAGTACCAAGAGACCCAGTACTTC.

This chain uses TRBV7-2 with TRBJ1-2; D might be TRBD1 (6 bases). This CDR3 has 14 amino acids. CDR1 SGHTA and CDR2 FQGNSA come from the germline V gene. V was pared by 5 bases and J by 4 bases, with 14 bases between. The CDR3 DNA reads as TGTGCCAGCAGCGTATCTCAGGGGTTCTATGGCTACACCTTC. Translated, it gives CASSVSQGFYGYTF.

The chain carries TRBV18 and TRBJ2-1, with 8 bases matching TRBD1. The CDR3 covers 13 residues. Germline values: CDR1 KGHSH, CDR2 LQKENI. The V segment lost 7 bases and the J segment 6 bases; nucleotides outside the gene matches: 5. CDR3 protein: CASYQDRANEQFF. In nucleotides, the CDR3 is TGTGCCAGCTACCAGGACAGGGCCAATGAGCAGTTCTTC.

CDR3 DNA sequence: TGTGCCAGCAGTTTACTTGGCGGGAGGGCCTTGGATACGCAGTATTTT. Its protein product is CASSLLGGRALDTQYF. The chain has TRBV27 and TRBJ2-3, with 9 bases aligning to TRBD2. There are 16 residues in the CDR3. Trimming cost V 2 bases and J 6 bases; bases outside gene matches: 9. The germline gives CDR1 MNHEY, CDR2 SMNVEV (reference sequence).

The CDR3 here is CAWTRSGLVRGELFF. The CDR3 DNA reads TGTGCCTGGACCCGCTCGGGGCTAGTCCGCGGGGAGCTGTTTTTT. The rearrangement joins TRBV30 to TRBJ2-2; either TRBD1 or TRBD2 may fit D (5 bases each). The CDR3 is 15 amino acids. Looked up from germline, CDR1 is GTSNPN and CDR2 is SVGIG (reference sequence). With 4 bases removed from V and 7 bases from J, the gap between germline ends came to 19 bases.

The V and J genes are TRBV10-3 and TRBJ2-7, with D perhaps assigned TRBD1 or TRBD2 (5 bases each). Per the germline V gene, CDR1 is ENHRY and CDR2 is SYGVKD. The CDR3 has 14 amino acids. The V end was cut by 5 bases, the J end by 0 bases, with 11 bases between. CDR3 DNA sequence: TGTGCCATCAGTCGGACGGGGCCCTCCTACGAGCAGTACTTC. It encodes CAISRTGPSYEQYF.

CDR3 DNA sequence: TGTGCCATCAGTGAGACAGGGGTCGAGCAGTACTTC. Encoded protein: CAISETGVEQYF. The chain links TRBV10-3 to TRBJ2-7, with 7 bases identical to TRBD1. The junction had 1 base not matched to a gene; V was cut back by 2 bases and J by 6 bases. The CDR3 consists of 12 residues. CDR1 is ENHRY, CDR2 SYGVKD, per germline.

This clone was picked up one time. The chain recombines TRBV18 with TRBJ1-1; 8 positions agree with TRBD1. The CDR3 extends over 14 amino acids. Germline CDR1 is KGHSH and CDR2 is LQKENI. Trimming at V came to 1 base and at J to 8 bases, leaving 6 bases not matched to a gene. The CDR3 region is CASSPLNDRGEAFF. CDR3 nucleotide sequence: TGTGCCAGCTCACCACTTAATGACAGGGGCGAAGCTTTCTTT.

CDR3 residues: CAWSAGSGTDTQYF. DNA for the CDR3: TGTGCCTGGAGTGCCGGGAGTGGCACAGATACGCAGTATTTT. The V gene is TRBV30, the J gene TRBJ2-3; tentatively, D is TRBD2 (6 bases). Germline-derived CDR1 and CDR2 are GTSNPN and SVGIG (reference sequence). The CDR3 contains 14 residues. The ends were cut back, 1 base at V and 1 base at J, with 9 bases in the middle. The whole variable domain, filled in from reference TRBV30 and TRBJ2-3, reads SQTIHQWPATLVQPVGSPLSLECTVEGTSNPNLYWYRQAAGRGLQLLFYSVGIGQISSEVPQNLSASRPQDRQFILSSKKLLLSDSGFYLCAWSAGSGTDTQYFGPGTRLTVL.

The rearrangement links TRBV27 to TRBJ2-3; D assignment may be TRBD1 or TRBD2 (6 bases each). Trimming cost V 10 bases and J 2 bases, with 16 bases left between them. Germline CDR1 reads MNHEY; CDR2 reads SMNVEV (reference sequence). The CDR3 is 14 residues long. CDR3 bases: TGTGCCACCAGACCAGGGGAGGCCACAGATACGCAGTATTTT. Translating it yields CATRPGEATDTQYF.